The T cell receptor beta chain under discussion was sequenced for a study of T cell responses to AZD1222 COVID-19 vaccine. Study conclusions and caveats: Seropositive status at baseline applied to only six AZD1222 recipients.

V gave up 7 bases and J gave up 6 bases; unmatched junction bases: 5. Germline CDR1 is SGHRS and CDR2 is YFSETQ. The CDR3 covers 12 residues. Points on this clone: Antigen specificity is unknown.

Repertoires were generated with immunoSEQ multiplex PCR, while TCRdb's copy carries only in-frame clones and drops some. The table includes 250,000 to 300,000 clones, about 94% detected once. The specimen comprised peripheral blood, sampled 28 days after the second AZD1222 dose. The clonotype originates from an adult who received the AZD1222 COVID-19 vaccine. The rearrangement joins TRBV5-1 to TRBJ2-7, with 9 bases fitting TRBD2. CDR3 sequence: CASRSGSGEQYF. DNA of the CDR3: TGCGCCAGCCGTAGCGGGAGCGGCGAGCAGTACTTC.